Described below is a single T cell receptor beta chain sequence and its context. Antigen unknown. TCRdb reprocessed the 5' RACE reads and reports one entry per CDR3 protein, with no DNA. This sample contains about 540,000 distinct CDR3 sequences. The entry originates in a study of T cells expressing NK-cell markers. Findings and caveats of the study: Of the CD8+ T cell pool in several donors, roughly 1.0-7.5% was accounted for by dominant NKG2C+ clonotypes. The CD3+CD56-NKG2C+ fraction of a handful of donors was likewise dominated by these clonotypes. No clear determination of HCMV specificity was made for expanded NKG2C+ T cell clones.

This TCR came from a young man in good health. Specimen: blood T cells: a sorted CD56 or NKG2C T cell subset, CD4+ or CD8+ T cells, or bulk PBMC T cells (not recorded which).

CDR3 sequence reads: CSVARMNTEAFF. The rearrangement uses TRBV29-1 and TRBJ1-1. The CDR3 sequence is 12 residues long. The germline gives CDR1 SQVTM, CDR2 ANQGSEA.